These 5 T cell receptor beta chains were sequenced from one sample in a study of blood T cells in healthy people across ages. It was with a sample-barcoded 5' primer and a J-beta primer mix that a second PCR of about 7 to 12 cycles was run. TCRdb processed the 5' RACE reads anew with MiXCR; each CDR3 protein has one entry. The sample shows about 1.6 million distinct CDR3 sequences, about 35% of them seen only once. Sequencing was performed on blood. These receptors were taken from a young woman in good health.

This clonotype was found a few times. This chain joins TRBV5-6 and TRBJ2-1; TRBD1 matches at 8 bases. CDR3 length: 11 amino acids. After removal of 2 bases from V and 14 bases from J, the junction contained 3 bases not matched to a gene. Germline V gives CDR1 SGHDT, CDR2 YYEEEE. CDR3 sequence reads: CASSFGQGEFF. The CDR3 DNA follows: TGTGCCAGCAGCTTTGGACAGGGTGAGTTCTTC. Variable domain in full (rest from reference TRBV5-6 and TRBJ2-1): DAGVTQSPTHLIKTRGQQVTLRCSPKSGHDTVSWYQQALGQGPQFIFQYYEEEERQRGNFPDRFSGHQFPNYSSELNVNALLLGDSALYLCASSFGQGEFFGPGTRLTVL.

This clonotype was counted a few times. The gene calls are TRBV30 and TRBJ2-7, with D perhaps being TRBD1 or TRBD2 (5 bases each). Trimming shortened V by 8 bases and J by 0 bases, and 14 bases separated the two germline ends. Germline CDR1 is GTSNPN and CDR2 is SVGIG (reference sequence). CDR3 length equals 13 residues. CDR3 region: CALRGDFSYEQYF. In DNA, the CDR3 is TGTGCCCTCCGAGGGGATTTCTCCTACGAGCAGTACTTC. Combining the CDR3 with reference TRBV30 and TRBJ2-7 gives the whole variable domain SQTIHQWPATLVQPVGSPLSLECTVEGTSNPNLYWYRQAAGRGLQLLFYSVGIGQISSEVPQNLSASRPQDRQFILSSKKLLLSDSGFYLCALRGDFSYEQYFGPGTRLTVT.

This clonotype was found many times. This rearrangement joins TRBV12-3 or TRBV12-4 to TRBJ1-2; D unclear. Between the trimmed V and J ends, which lost 8 bases and 4 bases, there was a span of 8 bases. The CDR3 spans 11 residues. Here the CDR3 DNA reads TGTGCCAGCGGTGAGGCCTATGGCTACACCTTC. It codes for CASGEAYGYTF.

This clonotype was recorded a few times. This rearrangement joins TRBV4-1 to TRBJ1-1; D not certain. V was trimmed by 1 base and J by 2 bases, leaving 26 bases between them. The CDR3 sequence is 20 residues long. CDR1 MGHRA and CDR2 YSYEKL come from the germline V gene. The CDR3 DNA reads as TGCGCCAGCAGCCAAGGCATGTTTGTTTTCGGGAGAACCATTAACACTGAAGCTTTCTTT. Its protein is CASSQGMFVFGRTINTEAFF.

The chain employs TRBV7-2 and TRBJ2-3; 8 bases fit TRBD1. J gave up 8 bases and V 1 base, and 11 bases lay outside the gene matches. The CDR3 runs 16 residues. The germline V gene has CDR1 SGHTA and CDR2 FQGNSA. This CDR3 is CASSLVDRGRSSTQYF. CDR3 in DNA: TGTGCCAGCAGCTTAGTTGACAGGGGAAGATCAAGTACGCAGTATTTT.